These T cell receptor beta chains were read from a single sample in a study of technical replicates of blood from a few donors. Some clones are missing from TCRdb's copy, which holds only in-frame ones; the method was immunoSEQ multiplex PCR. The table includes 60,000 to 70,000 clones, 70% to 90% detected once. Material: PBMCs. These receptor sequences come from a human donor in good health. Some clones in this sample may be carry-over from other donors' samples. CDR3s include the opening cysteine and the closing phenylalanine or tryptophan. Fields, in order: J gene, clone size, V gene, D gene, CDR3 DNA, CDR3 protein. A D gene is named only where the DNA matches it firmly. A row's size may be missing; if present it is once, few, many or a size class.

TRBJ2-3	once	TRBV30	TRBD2	TGTGCCTGGAGTGGTAGCGGGAAACGAAATTTT	CAWSGSGKRNF
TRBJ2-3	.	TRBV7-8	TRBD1	TGTGCCAGCAGCCGGGACAGGAGCACAGATACGCAGTATTTT	CASSRDRSTDTQYF
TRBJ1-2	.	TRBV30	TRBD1	TGTGCCTTTGACAGGGACTACACCTTC	CAFDRDYTF
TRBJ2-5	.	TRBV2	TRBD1	TGTGCCAGCAGTGTTTTAAGGACAGGTTACACCCAGTACTTC	CASSVLRTGYTQYF
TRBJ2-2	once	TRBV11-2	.	TGTGCCAGCAGCCCTCCTGGGTCGGGTACCGGGGAGCTGTTTTTT	CASSPPGSGTGELFF
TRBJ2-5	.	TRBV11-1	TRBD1	TGTGCCAGCAGCCCCTCGGGACAGGGGTGGGAGACCCAGTACTTC	CASSPSGQGWETQYF
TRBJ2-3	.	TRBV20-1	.	TGCAGTGCTCAAGCGGGAGATACGCAGTATTTT	CSAQAGDTQYF
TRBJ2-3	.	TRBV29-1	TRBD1	TGCTCGGGACAGGGGGCGCTGACAGATACGCAGTATTTT	CSGQGALTDTQYF
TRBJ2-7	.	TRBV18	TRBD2	TGTGCCAGCTCATCATCTAGCGGGAGAAGCGAGCAGTACTTC	CASSSSSGRSEQYF
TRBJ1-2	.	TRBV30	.	TGTGCCTGGAGTGTAACGAGCCAAGGCTACACCTTC	CAWSVTSQGYTF
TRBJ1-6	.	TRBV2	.	TGTGCCAGCAGCGCCCAGGCGTCAGGACATTATAATTCACCCCTCCACTTT	CASSAQASGHYNSPLHF
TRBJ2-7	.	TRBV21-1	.	TGTGCCAGCAGCAACTTAAATGCGGGCTCGCCGCACTACGAGCAGTACTTC	CASSNLNAGSPHYEQYF
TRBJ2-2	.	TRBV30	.	TGTGCCTGGAGTCCTGCGGGCCAAGTCGGGGAGCTGTTTTTT	CAWSPAGQVGELFF
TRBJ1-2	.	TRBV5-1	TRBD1	TGCGCCAGCAGCCACGGGACAGGGGACGGCTACACCTTC	CASSHGTGDGYTF
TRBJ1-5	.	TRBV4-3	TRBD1	TGCGCCAGCAGCCAAGAGGCAGGGGGCCACCAGCCCCAGCATTTT	CASSQEAGGHQPQHF
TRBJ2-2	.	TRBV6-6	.	TGTGCCAGCAGCCACATCAGAAGGGGCACCGGGGAGCTGTTTTTT	CASSHIRRGTGELFF
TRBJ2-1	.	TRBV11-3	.	TGTGCCAGCAGCTTAGGCCGGTGGGACTCCCCCAGCTCCTACAATGAGCAGTTCTTC	CASSLGRWDSPSSYNEQFF
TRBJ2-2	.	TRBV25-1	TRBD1	TGTGCCAGCAGTGATTACAGGGGAAACACCGGGGAGCTGTTTTTT	CASSDYRGNTGELFF
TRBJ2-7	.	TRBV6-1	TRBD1	TGTGCCAGCAGTGAAGAAGGGACAGGGATCTACGAGCAGTACTTC	CASSEEGTGIYEQYF
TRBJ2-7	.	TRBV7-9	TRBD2	TGTGCCAGCAGCAACGGACTAGCGGGAATGTACGAGCAGTACTTC	CASSNGLAGMYEQYF
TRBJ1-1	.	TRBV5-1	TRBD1	TGCGCCAGCAGCTTTCGGGGACAGGGTACGGAAGCTTTCTTT	CASSFRGQGTEAFF
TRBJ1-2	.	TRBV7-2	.	TGTGCCAGCAGCTTAGTCGGCAGACTCGACACCTTC	CASSLVGRLDTF
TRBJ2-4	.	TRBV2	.	TGTGCCAGCAGTCCTCCTGGGCTAGCCAAAAACATTCAGTACTTC	CASSPPGLAKNIQYF
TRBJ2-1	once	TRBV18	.	TGTGCCAGCTCACCACCATTGGCGGGGGCCACACGGTCGGGGCAGTTCTTC	CASSPPLAGATRSGQFF
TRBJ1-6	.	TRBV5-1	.	TGCGCCAGCAGCCTTGGGGAGGGGCCCCTTTCACCCCTCCACTTT	CASSLGEGPLSPLHF
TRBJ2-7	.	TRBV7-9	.	TGTGCCAGCAGACTAGGTGACTCCTACGAGCAGTACTTC	CASRLGDSYEQYF
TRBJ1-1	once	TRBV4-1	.	TGCGCCAGCAGCCAAGACCACAGCGGGGGGGGGCCTGAAGCTTTCTTT	CASSQDHSGGGPEAFF
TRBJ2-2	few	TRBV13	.	TGTGCCAGCTCTACACGGGGCACCGGGGAGCTGTTTTTT	CASSTRGTGELFF
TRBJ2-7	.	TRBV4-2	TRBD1	TGTGCCAGCAGCCAAGATTGGGACAGCCGCTCCTACGAGCAGTACTTC	CASSQDWDSRSYEQYF
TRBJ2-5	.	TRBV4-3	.	TGCGCCAGCAGCCAAGATTCCCCTAGGCGGAGGGCCGAGACCCAGTACTTC	CASSQDSPRRRAETQYF
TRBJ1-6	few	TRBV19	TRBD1	TGTGCCAGTAGTATGACCGGACAGGGAAATTCACCCCTCCACTTT	CASSMTGQGNSPLHF
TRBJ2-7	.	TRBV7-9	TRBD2	TGTGCCAGCAGCTCCACTATAGCGGGAGGGCTCGCCCACGAGCAGTACTTC	CASSSTIAGGLAHEQYF
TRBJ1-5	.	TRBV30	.	TGTGCCTGGGGTTCGGGATTTAATCAGCCCCAGCATTTT	CAWGSGFNQPQHF
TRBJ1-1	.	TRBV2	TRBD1	TGTGCCAGCAGCAGACAGGGGGTAAAGGGCACTGAAGCTTTCTTT	CASSRQGVKGTEAFF